This note documents a single T cell receptor beta chain sequence. Its antigen is still unknown. This sample was included in a study of cytomegalovirus exposure and HLA in healthy donors. Study as a whole: A prior analysis found around 110 million unique TCR beta sequences from approximately 200 million T cells. Overall study findings and caveats: Generally TCR sequences proved uncommon, though certain public TCRs appeared in numerous donors. An assumption of roughly uniform sequencing depth across donors underlay the presence/absence analyses. About 87% or about 30% of the time was how often most TCR beta V segments were productive, according to an earlier analysis.

Primers: 60 Vbeta forward and 13 Jbeta reverse. Generated by immunoSEQ multiplex PCR, the TCRdb table keeps only in-frame clones and is missing some. This table holds 90,000 to 100,000 clones, more than 55% found once. This TCR came from a boy aged 5-17 years in good health and CMV-seropositive. The source material was PBMCs.

The CDR3 spells CASSRDTYNQPQHF. The CDR3 DNA follows: TGTGCCAGTAGTAGGGACACCTACAATCAGCCCCAGCATTTT. This chain uses TRBV19 with TRBJ1-5; a possible D gene is TRBD1 (6 bases). V was shortened by 4 bases and J by 3 bases, with 10 bases between the two germline ends. The CDR3 loop spans 14 amino acids. From germline, CDR1 is LNHDA and CDR2 SQIVND (reference sequence).